These T cell receptor beta chains were read from a single sample in a study of CD4 T cell repertoires in COVID-19. Sequenced by immunoSEQ multiplex PCR; TCRdb stores in-frame clones only, minus some. The data contain tens of thousands of clones, around 86% of them singletons. Sequencing was performed on central memory CD4+ T cells from blood, taken before the COVID-19 pandemic. All receptors come from a human donor who had COVID-19. Both conserved end residues are part of each CDR3. Each record gives: clone size, CDR3 length, D gene, V gene, J gene, CDR3 protein, CDR3 DNA. The D gene is left open where the match is weak. Where a row states a size, it is once, few, many or the class of an expanded clone; other rows omit it.

>once|15|TRBD2|TRBV10-3|TRBJ2-3
CAISEGLAETDTQYF
TGTGCCATCAGTGAGGGACTAGCGGAGACAGATACGCAGTATTTT
>once|15|TRBD2|TRBV6-1|TRBJ2-2
CASSWTSGGAGELFF
TGTGCCAGCAGCTGGACTAGCGGGGGGGCGGGGGAGCTGTTTTTT
>.|18|TRBD2|TRBV5-4|TRBJ2-1
CASSPGGRLADSYNEQFF
TGTGCCAGCAGCCCCGGCGGGCGACTAGCGGACTCCTACAATGAGCAGTTCTTC
>few|16|.|TRBV21-1|TRBJ2-1
CASSLIGTSGRKEQFF
TGTGCCAGCAGCCTCATCGGGACTAGCGGGAGAAAAGAGCAGTTCTTC
>.|20|TRBD2|TRBV2|TRBJ2-4
CASSEEGTSGVILAKNIQYF
TGTGCCAGCAGTGAGGAGGGGACTAGCGGGGTGATACTAGCCAAAAACATTCAGTACTTC
>once|14|.|TRBV11-2|TRBJ1-6
CASSFQGRDSPLHF
TGTGCCAGCAGCTTCCAGGGGAGGGATTCCCCCCTCCACTTT
>.|14|.|TRBV28|TRBJ2-1
CASSLPSPRNEQFF
TGTGCCAGCAGTCTCCCCTCTCCGAGGAATGAGCAGTTCTTC
>.|11|TRBD1|TRBV6-6|TRBJ1-5
CASTNRGPQHF
TGTGCCAGCACTAACAGGGGGCCCCAGCATTTT
>once|16|TRBD2|TRBV5-4|TRBJ2-1
CASSLGTSGMYNEQFF
TGTGCCAGCAGCCTGGGGACTAGCGGGATGTACAATGAGCAGTTCTTC
>.|16|.|TRBV19|TRBJ2-3
CASRPLGPLATDTQYF
TGTGCCAGTAGGCCCCTCGGACCTCTAGCGACAGATACGCAGTATTTT
>.|16|TRBD1|TRBV18|TRBJ2-3
CASSPRRPGQGPTQYF
TGTGCCAGCTCACCACGGCGCCCGGGACAGGGACCAACGCAGTATTTT
>.|16|TRBD1|TRBV5-1|TRBJ2-5
CASSSGQAVGRETQYF
TGCGCCAGCAGCTCGGGACAGGCGGTTGGCAGGGAGACCCAGTACTTC
>.|13|.|TRBV25-1|TRBJ2-1
CASSRDGRGEQFF
TGTGCCAGCAGTAGGGACGGGCGGGGTGAGCAGTTCTTC
>.|12|.|TRBV28|TRBJ2-4
CASSLAKNIQYF
TGTGCCAGCAGTCTAGCCAAAAACATTCAGTACTTC
>.|11|.|TRBV7-9|TRBJ1-2
CASTSGGGYTF
TGTGCCAGCACCTCGGGAGGAGGCTACACCTTC
>.|15|TRBD1|TRBV6-1|TRBJ1-5
CASIPTGGSNQPQHF
TGTGCCAGCATCCCGACAGGGGGGAGCAATCAGCCCCAGCATTTT
>.|15|.|TRBV28|TRBJ1-1
CASIDFTGKRLEAFF
TGTGCCAGCATTGATTTTACGGGGAAGAGGTTAGAAGCTTTCTTT